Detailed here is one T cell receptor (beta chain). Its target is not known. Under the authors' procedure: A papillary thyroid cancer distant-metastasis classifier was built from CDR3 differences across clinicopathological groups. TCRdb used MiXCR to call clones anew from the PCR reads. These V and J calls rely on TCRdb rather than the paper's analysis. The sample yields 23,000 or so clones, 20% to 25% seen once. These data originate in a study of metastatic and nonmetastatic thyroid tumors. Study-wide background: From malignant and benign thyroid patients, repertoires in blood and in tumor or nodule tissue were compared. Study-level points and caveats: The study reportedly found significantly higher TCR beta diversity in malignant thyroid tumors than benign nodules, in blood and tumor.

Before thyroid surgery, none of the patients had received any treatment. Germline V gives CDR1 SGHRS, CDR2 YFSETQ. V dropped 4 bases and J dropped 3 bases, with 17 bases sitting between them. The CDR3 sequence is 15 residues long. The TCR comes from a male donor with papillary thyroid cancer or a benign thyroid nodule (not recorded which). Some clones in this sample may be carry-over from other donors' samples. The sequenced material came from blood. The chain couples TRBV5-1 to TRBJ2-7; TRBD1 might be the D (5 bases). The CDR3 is CASSPVQGRDYEQYF. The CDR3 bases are TGCGCCAGCAGCCCGGTTCAGGGAAGAGACTACGAGCAGTACTTC.